A single sample is the source of the 10 T cell receptor delta chains below, sequenced in a study of human gamma delta and Vdelta1 T cells. TCRdb reanalysed the PCR reads via CATT. The sample carries over 10,000 delta-chain clones, about half recorded once. These receptors have no identified antigens. The sample was Vdelta1 gamma-delta T cells from blood grown in culture (DOT cells). The source is a human donor in good health.

V gene TRDV1 combines with J gene TRDJ1, with 11 bases lining up with TRDD3. This CDR3 is built from 19 residues. Germline V lookup: CDR1 TSWWSYY, CDR2 QGS. Trimming cost V 7 bases and J 0 bases; bases outside gene matches: 16. CDR3 coding DNA: TGTGCTCTTGATCCGCATACTGGGGGATATACAAAATACACCGATAAACTCATCTTT. It yields the protein CALDPHTGGYTKYTDKLIF.

This chain links TRDV1 with TRDJ1; 9 bases match TRDD3. J was trimmed by 0 bases and V by 4 bases; bases with no gene match: 18. The germline V gene encodes CDR1 TSWWSYY and CDR2 QGS. The CDR3 is 20 residues long. CDR3 protein: CALGVPSVTLLGENTDKLIF. In DNA form, the CDR3 reads TGTGCTCTTGGGGTTCCTAGCGTCACCTTACTGGGGGAGAACACCGATAAACTCATCTTT.

This sequence joins TRDV1 and TRDJ2; 10 bases agree with TRDD3. Germline lookup yields CDR1 TSWWSYY and CDR2 QGS. This CDR3 spans 24 amino acids. V lost 1 base to trimming and J lost 0 bases; unmatched junction nucleotides: 23. CDR3 nucleotide sequence: TGTGCTCTTGGGGAACCGGCCCGAACCGCCTGGGGGATAGATAAAAGAGCTTTGACAGCACAACTCTTCTTT. Its protein product is CALGEPARTAWGIDKRALTAQLFF.

This clone was observed a few times. Relative to the germline gene, one junction end is altered; a read error may explain this. This sequence joins TRDV1 and TRDJ1, with 8 bases matching TRDD3. This CDR3 is built from 17 residues. Germline V CDR1 and CDR2: TSWWSYY, QGS. CDR3 amino acids: CALGERILGVHTNKLIF. In DNA form, the CDR3 reads TGTGCTCTTGGGGAACGGATACTGGGGGTTCACACCAATAAACTCATCTTT.

This clone was detected a few times. J is TRDJ1 and V is TRDV1; the D gene is possibly TRDD3 (5 bases). The CDR3 sequence is 21 residues long. Looked up from germline, CDR1 is TSWWSYY and CDR2 is QGS. Trimming stripped 6 bases from V and 0 bases from J, with 32 bases between. CDR3 DNA sequence: TGTGCTCTTGGTACACTTGGGGAAAGAAGGAGTAAAACCCCTAACACCGATAAACTCATCTTT. Amino acid sequence: CALGTLGERRSKTPNTDKLIF.

This clone occurred a few times. V gene TRDV1 combines with J gene TRDJ1; D is unresolved. V lost 3 bases and J 0 bases, leaving 11 bases between the germline ends. The CDR3 contains 15 residues. CDR1 is TSWWSYY, CDR2 QGS, per germline. CDR3 nucleotides: TGTGCTCTTGGGGACTCCGGGGTTGACACCGATAAACTCATCTTT. This sequence encodes CALGDSGVDTDKLIF.

The rearrangement uses TRDV1 and TRDJ1; D may be TRDD3 (6 bases). V gave up 2 bases and J gave up 0 bases, with 28 bases separating them. The CDR3 covers 21 residues. The V gene's germline CDR1 is TSWWSYY and CDR2 QGS. The CDR3 here is CALGEGVVDTRTYPYTDKLIF. In nucleotides, the CDR3 is TGTGCTCTTGGGGAAGGGGTTGTGGATACCCGAACATACCCTTACACCGATAAACTCATCTTT.

The gene calls are TRDV1 and TRDJ1; D is possibly TRDD2 or TRDD3 (9 bases each). The length of the CDR3 is 26 residues. Germline assignment: CDR1 TSWWSYY and CDR2 QGS. Deletions cut 4 bases from V and 0 bases from J, with 45 bases between. The CDR3 DNA is TGTGCTCTTGGGGGACACCCCCCCTTCCTACGGGCGGGGGATACTCGACCGGGCGGGTACACCGATAAACTCATCTTT. Translation gives CALGGHPPFLRAGDTRPGGYTDKLIF.

This sequence joins TRDV1 and TRDJ1; 7 nucleotides agree with TRDD3. V shed 2 bases, J shed 0 bases, and the junction held 24 bases outside the gene matches. Looked up from germline, CDR1 is TSWWSYY and CDR2 is QGS. The CDR3 runs 22 residues. CDR3 sequence (DNA): TGTGCTCTTGGGGAAGTACTTCCCACCTTACTGGGGCCTTTTAAAAACACCGATAAACTCATCTTT. The encoded protein is CALGEVLPTLLGPFKNTDKLIF.

The chain links TRDV1 to TRDJ1; 11 positions agree with TRDD3. The CDR3 is made up of 19 amino acids. Germline V CDR1 and CDR2: TSWWSYY, QGS. The junction had 18 bases not matched to a gene; V was cut back by 2 bases and J by 7 bases. The DNA of the CDR3 is TGTGCTCTTGGGGAATCGCTCTTACTGGTGCTGGGGGATACTGGTAAACTCATCTTT. Translated: CALGESLLLVLGDTGKLIF.